This TCR beta chain comes out of a study of cytomegalovirus exposure and HLA in healthy donors. Turning to the study itself: An earlier analysis identified 117 million unique TCR beta sequences in 150 million to 200 million T cells. General observations from the study: In vitro confirmation showed three CMV-associated chains to be CMV antigen specific.

The sample holds one count of this clone. Antigen unknown. V lost 5 bases, J lost 2 bases, and 9 bases lay in between. The CDR3 sequence is 13 residues long. The germline CDR1 and CDR2 sequences are LNHDA and SQIVND (reference sequence). PCR was performed using 60 Vbeta and 13 Jbeta primers. Assay: immunoSEQ multiplex PCR; the TCRdb copy retains only in-frame clones and omits some. The sample yields 90,000 to 150,000 clones, 65% to 80% seen once. Sequenced input: PBMCs. The TCR was taken from a female donor in good health and CMV-seronegative. The chain has TRBV19 and TRBJ1-2; D not certain. The CDR3 region has the DNA TGTGCCAGTAGTTTGGAGTTAAACTATGGCTACACCTTC. Its protein product is CASSLELNYGYTF.